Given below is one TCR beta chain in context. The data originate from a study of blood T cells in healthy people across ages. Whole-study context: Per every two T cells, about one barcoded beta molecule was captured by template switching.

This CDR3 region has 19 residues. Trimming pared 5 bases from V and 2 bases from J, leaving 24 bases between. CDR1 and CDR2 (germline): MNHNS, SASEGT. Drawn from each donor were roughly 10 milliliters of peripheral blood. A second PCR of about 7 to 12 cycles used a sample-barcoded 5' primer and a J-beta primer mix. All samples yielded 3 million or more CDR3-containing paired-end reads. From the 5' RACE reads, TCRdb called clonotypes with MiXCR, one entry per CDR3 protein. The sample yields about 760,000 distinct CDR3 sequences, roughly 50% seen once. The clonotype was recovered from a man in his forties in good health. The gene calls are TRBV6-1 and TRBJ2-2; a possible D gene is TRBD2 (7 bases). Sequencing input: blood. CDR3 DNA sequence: TGTGCCAGCAGTCCGATCGGGACCTCCAGCGGGACAAACACCGGGGAGCTGTTTTTT. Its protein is CASSPIGTSSGTNTGELFF.